This T cell receptor (beta chain) was documented in a study of shared clonotypes between healthy human individuals. Splitting of CD4+ cells produced CD45RA+ naive and CD45RA-negative memory subsets. Profiled with immunoSEQ multiplex PCR; TCRdb holds only in-frame clones, not every one. The sample holds a few million clones, 85% to 95% seen once. The sample taken for sequencing was naive CD4+ T cells sorted from blood. Subset reported: CD45RA+ positively selected. The sequence was collected from a man between 18 and 35 years old in good health.

Here the CDR3 reads CASSITGTGGEKLFF. The CDR3 DNA follows: TGCGCCAGCAGCATTACCGGGACAGGGGGTGAAAAACTGTTTTTT. The V call is TRBV5-1, the J call TRBJ1-4, with 11 bases fitting TRBD1. Germline V gene data show CDR1 as SGHRS and CDR2 as YFSETQ. CDR3 length: 15 residues. Germline trimming cut 4 bases from V and 7 bases from J; bases unmatched to any gene: 6.